This T cell receptor (beta chain) was sequenced during a study of identical twins. As concerns this clonotype: Antigen unknown.

TCRdb re-called the 5' RACE reads with MiXCR, one entry per CDR3 protein. The sample gives about 1.7 million distinct CDR3 sequences, 32% of which show up once; 0.25% to 0.3% is in the top ten. Study-wide results and limits: Out-of-frame sharing of TCR alpha in monozygotic twins was underestimated by models. Instead of following the same donors, the conclusions were based on cross-sectional statistical analysis. Within beta out-of-frame sequences, the excess sharing observed between twins was weaker.

V gave up 3 bases and J gave up 3 bases; unmatched junction bases: 7. The CDR3 consists of 16 residues. Germline CDR1 and CDR2: MGHDK and SYGVNS. The sequencing input was cord blood. This clonotype was obtained from a newborn girl in good health. V gene TRBV25-1 combines with J gene TRBJ2-1, with 8 positions matching TRBD1. In DNA form, the CDR3 reads TGTGCCAGCAGTGACCCCCCCAGGGGGCTCTACAATGAGCAGTTCTTC. The encoded protein is CASSDPPRGLYNEQFF. The full variable domain, in which reference TRBV25-1 and TRBJ2-1 provide the parts outside the CDR3, is EADIYQTPRYLVIGTGKKITLECSQTMGHDKMYWYQQDPGMELHLIHYSYGVNSTEKGDLSSESTVSRIRTEHFPLTLESARPSHTSQYLCASSDPPRGLYNEQFFGPGTRLTVL.